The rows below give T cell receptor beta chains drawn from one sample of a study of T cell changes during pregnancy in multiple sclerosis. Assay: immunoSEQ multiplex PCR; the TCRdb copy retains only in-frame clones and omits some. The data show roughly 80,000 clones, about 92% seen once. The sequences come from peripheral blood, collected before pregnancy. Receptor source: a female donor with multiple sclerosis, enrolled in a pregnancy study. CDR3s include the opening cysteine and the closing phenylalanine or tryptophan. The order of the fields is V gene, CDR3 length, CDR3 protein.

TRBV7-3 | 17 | CASSLLAGGTTFSEQFF
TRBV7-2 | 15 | CASSLRPGGNYGYTF
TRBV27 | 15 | CASSSATGRHEKLFF
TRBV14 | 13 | CASSPDSVIGYTF
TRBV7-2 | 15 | CASSFPMGGHYEQYF
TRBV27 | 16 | CASSPSSGESNYEQYF
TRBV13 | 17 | CASSPGHTRSYNSPLHF
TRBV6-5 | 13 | CASTGAINQPQHF
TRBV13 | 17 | CASSLSIIGDYQETQYF
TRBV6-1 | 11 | CASRDKNGYTF
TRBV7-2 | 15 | CASSPKGGGTGELFF
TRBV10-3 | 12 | CATKGVKNEQFF
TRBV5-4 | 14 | CASSLLAGGQAQYF
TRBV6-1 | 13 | CASTGGVNTEAFF
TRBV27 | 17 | CASRNSGPSSYNSPLHF